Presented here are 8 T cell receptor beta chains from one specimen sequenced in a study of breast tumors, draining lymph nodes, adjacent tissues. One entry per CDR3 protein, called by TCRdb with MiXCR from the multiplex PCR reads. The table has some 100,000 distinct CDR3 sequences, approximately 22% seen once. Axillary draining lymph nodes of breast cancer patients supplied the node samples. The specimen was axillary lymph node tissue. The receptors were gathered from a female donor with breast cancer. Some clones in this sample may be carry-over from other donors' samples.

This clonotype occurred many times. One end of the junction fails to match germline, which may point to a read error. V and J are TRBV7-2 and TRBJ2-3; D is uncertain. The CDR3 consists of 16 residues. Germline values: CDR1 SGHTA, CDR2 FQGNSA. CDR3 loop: CVSSLVALTGTDTQYF. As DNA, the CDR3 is TGTGTCAGCAGCTTAGTTGCCCTTACGGGCACAGATACGCAGTATTTT.

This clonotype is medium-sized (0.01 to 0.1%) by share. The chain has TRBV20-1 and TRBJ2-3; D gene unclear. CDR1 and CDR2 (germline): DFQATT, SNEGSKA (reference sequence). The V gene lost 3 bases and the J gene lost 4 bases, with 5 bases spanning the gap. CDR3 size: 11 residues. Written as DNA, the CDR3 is TGCAGTGCTAGGTGGGCAGATACGCAGTATTTT. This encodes CSARWADTQYF.

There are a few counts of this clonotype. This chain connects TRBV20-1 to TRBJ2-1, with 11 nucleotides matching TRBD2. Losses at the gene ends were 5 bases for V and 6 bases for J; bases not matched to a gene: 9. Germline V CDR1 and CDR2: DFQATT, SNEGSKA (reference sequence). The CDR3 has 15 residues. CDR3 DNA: TGCAGTGCTGACAAGCTCCTAGCGGGGGGCAATGAGCAGTTCTTC. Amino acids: CSADKLLAGGNEQFF.

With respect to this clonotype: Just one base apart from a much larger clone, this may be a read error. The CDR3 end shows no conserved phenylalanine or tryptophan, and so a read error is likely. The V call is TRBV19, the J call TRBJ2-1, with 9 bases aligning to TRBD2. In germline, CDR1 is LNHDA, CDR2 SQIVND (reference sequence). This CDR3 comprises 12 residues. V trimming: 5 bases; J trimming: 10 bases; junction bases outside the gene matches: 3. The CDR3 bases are TGTGCCAGTAGTCCGCTAGCGGGGGAGCAGTTCTCC. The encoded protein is CASSPLAGEQFS.

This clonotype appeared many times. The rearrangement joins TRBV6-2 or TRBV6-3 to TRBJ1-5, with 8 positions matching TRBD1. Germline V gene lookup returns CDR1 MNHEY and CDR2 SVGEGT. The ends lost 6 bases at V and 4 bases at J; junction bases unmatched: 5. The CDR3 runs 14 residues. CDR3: CASSADRVNQPQHF. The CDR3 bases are TGTGCCAGCAGCGCGGACAGGGTTAATCAGCCCCAGCATTTT.

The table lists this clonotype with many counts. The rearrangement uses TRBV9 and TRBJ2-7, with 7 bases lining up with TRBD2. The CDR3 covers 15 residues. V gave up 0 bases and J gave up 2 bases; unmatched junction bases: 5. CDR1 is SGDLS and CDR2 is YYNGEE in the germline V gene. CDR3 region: CASSVEASGTYEQYF. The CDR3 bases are TGTGCCAGCAGCGTAGAGGCTAGCGGAACCTACGAGCAGTACTTC.

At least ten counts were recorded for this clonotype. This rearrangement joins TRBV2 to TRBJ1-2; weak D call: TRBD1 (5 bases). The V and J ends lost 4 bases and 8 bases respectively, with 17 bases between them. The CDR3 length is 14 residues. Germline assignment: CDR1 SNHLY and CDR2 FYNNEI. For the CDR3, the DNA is TGTGCCAGCAGTGCCTCAGGGAAGATAGGAGGCTACACCTTC. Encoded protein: CASSASGKIGGYTF.

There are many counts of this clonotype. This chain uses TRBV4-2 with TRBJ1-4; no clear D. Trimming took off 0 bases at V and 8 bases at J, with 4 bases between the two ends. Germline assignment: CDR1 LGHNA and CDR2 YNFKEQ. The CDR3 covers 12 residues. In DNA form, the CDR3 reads TGTGCCAGCAGCCAAGAGGGGGAAAAACTGTTTTTT. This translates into CASSQEGEKLFF.